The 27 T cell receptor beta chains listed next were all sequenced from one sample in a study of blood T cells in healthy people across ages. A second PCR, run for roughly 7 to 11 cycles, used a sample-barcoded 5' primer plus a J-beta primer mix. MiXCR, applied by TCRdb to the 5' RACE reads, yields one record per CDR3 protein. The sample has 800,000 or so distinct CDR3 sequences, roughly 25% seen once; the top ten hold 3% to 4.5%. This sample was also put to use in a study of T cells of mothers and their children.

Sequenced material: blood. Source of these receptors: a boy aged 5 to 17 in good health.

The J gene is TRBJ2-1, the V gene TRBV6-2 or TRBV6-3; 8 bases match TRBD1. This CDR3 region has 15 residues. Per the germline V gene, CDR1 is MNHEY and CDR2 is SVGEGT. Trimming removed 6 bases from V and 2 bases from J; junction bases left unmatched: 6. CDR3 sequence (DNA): TGTGCCAGCAGAAAACAGGGGGTCCCCTACAATGAGCAGTTCTTC. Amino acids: CASRKQGVPYNEQFF.

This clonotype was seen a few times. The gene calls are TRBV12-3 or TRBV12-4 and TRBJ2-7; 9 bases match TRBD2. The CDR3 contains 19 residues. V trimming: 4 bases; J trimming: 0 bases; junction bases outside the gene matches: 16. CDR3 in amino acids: CASSSRGVAGVSYSYEQYF. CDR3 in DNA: TGTGCCAGCAGTTCGAGGGGAGTAGCGGGGGTGTCTTACTCCTACGAGCAGTACTTC.

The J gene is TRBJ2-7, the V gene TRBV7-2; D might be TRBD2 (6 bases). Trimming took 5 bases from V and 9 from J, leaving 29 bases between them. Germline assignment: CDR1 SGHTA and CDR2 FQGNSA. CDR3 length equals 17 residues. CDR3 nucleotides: TGTGCCAGCAGCCCCAAAGGTTCTGGCGGGAAGTCCTTTGGGCAGTACTTC. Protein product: CASSPKGSGGKSFGQYF.

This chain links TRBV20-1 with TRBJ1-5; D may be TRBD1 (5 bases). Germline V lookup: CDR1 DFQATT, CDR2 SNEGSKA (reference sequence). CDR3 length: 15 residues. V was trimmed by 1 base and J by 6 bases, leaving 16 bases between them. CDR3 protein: CSARGAGLERQPQHF. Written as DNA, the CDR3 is TGCAGTGCTAGAGGAGCAGGGTTGGAGCGTCAGCCCCAGCATTTT.

For the CDR3, the DNA is TGCAGTGCTCGTCCGGCAGGGGGCTACGAGCAGTACTTC. Translation: CSARPAGGYEQYF. The chain has TRBV20-1 and TRBJ2-7, with 7 bases matching TRBD1. The CDR3 totals 13 residues. With V trimmed by 5 bases and J by 3 bases, 7 bases remained unmatched. The germline V gene has CDR1 DFQATT and CDR2 SNEGSKA (reference sequence).

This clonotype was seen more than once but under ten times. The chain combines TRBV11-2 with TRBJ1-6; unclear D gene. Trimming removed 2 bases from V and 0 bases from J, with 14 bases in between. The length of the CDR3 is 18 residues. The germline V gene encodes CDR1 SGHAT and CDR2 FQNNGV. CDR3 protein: CASSLRRTVSSYNSPLHF. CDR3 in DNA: TGTGCCAGCAGCTTACGCCGGACCGTCAGCTCCTATAATTCACCCCTCCACTTT.

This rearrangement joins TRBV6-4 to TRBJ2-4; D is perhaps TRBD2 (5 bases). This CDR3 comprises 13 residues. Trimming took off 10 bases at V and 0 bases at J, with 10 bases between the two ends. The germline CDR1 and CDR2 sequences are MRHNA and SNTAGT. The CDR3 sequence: CANRGIAKNIQYF. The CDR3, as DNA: TGTGCCAATAGAGGGATAGCCAAAAACATTCAGTACTTC.

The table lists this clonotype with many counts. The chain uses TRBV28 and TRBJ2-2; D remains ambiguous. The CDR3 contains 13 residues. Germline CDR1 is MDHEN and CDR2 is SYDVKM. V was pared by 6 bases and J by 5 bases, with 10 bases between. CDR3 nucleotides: TGTGCCAGCAGACCAACGCGAACCGGGGAGCTGTTTTTT. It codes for CASRPTRTGELFF. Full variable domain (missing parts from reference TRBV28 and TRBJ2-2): DVKVTQSSRYLVKRTGEKVFLECVQDMDHENMFWYRQDPGLGLRLIYFSYDVKMKEKGDIPEGYSVSREKKERFSLILESASTNQTSMYLCASRPTRTGELFFGEGSRLTVL.

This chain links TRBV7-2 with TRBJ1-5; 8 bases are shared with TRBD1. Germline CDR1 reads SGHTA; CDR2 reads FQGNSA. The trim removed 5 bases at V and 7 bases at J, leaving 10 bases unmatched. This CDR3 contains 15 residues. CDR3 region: CASSRPTGEGQPQHF. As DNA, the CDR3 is TGTGCCAGCAGCCGACCGACAGGGGAGGGACAGCCCCAGCATTTT.

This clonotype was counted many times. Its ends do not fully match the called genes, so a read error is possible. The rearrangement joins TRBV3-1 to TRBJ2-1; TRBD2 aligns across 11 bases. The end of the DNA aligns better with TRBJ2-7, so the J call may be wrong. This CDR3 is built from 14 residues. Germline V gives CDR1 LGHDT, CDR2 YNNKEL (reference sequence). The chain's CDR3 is CASSQTSGSYEQYF. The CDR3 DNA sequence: TGCGCCAGCAGCCAAACTAGCGGGAGCTACGAGCAGTACTTC.

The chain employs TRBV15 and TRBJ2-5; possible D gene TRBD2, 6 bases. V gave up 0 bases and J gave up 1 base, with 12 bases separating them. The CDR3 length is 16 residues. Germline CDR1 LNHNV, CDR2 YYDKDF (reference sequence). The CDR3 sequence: CATSRDRGLGQETQYF. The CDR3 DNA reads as TGTGCCACCAGCAGAGATCGGGGACTTGGCCAAGAGACCCAGTACTTC.

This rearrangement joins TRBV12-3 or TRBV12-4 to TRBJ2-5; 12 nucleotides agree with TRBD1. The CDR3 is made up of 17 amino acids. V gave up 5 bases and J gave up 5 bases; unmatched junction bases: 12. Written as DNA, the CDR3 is TGTGCCAGCAGTGACCCAAGGGGACAGGGGGCGCGGGAGACCCAGTACTTC. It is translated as CASSDPRGQGARETQYF.

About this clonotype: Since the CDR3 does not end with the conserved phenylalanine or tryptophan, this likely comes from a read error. CDR3 amino acids: CASRQGGEQYL. The CDR3 nucleotides read TGTGCCAGCAGGCAGGGTGGCGAGCAGTACCTC. The rearrangement links TRBV2 to TRBJ2-7; tentatively, D is TRBD1 (5 bases). The CDR3 is 11 residues long. Per the germline V gene, CDR1 is SNHLY and CDR2 is FYNNEI. The germline V and J ends were trimmed by 6 bases and 6 bases, with 9 bases remaining between them.

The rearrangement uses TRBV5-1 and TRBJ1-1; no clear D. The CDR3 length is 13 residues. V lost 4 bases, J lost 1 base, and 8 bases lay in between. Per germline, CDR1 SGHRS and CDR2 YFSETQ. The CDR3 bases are TGCGCCAGCAGCCCCGTGGGGAACACTGAAGCTTTCTTT. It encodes CASSPVGNTEAFF.

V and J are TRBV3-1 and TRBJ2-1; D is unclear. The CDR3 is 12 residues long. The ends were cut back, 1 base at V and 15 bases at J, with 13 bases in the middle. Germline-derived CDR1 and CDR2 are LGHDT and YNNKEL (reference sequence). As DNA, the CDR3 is TGTGCCAGCAGCCAAGTCCAGGAGAAAGCGTTCTTC. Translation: CASSQVQEKAFF.

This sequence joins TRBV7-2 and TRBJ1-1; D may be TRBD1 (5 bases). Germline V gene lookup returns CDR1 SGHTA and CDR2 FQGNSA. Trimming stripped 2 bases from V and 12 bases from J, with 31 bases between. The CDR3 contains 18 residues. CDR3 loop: CASSLLQPRVGAGGETFF. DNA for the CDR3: TGTGCCAGCAGCTTATTACAACCTCGGGTAGGGGCGGGAGGTGAGACTTTCTTT.

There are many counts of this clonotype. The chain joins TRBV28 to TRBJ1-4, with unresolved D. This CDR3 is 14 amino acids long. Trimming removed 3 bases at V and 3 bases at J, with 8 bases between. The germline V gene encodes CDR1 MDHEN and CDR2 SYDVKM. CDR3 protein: CASSFGRSNEKLFF. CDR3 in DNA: TGTGCCAGCAGTTTCGGCAGATCTAATGAAAAACTGTTTTTT. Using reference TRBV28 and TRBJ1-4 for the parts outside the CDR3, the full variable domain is DVKVTQSSRYLVKRTGEKVFLECVQDMDHENMFWYRQDPGLGLRLIYFSYDVKMKEKGDIPEGYSVSREKKERFSLILESASTNQTSMYLCASSFGRSNEKLFFGSGTQLSVL.

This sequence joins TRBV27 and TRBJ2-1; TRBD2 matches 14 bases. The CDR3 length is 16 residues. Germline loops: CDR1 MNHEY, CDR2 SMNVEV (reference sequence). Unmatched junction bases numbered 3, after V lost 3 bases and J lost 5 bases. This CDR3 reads CASSFSTSGRDNEQFF. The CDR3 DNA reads TGTGCCAGCAGTTTTTCGACTAGCGGGAGGGACAATGAGCAGTTCTTC.

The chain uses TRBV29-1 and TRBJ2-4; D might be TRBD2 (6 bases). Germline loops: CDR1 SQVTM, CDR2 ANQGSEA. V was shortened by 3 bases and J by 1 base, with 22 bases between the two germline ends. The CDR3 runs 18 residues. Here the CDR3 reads CSVEGGDVGPMAKNIQYF. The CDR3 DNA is TGCAGCGTTGAGGGGGGAGACGTAGGGCCTATGGCCAAAAACATTCAGTACTTC.

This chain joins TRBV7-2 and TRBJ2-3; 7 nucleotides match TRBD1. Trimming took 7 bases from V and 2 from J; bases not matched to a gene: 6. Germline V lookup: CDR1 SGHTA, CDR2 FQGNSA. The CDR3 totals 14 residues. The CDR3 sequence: CASTPGQNTDTQYF. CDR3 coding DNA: TGTGCCAGCACCCCGGGACAGAACACAGATACGCAGTATTTT.

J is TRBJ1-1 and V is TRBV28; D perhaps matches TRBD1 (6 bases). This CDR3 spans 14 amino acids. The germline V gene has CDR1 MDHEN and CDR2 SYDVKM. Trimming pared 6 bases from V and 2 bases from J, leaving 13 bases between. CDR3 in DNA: TGTGCCAGCAGCCTAAGGGACACTAACACTGAAGCTTTCTTT. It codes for CASSLRDTNTEAFF.

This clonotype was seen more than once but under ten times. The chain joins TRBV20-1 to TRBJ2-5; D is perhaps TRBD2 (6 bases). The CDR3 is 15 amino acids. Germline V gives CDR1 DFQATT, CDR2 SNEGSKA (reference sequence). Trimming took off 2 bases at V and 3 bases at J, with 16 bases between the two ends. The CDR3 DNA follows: TGCAGTGCTAGAACGGCGGGGTTATTGAAAGAGACCCAGTACTTC. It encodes CSARTAGLLKETQYF.

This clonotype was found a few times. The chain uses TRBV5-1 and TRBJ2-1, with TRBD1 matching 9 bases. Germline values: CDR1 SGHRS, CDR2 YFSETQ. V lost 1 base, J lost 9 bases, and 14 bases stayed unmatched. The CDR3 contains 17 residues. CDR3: CASSLSIGTGTHIEQFF. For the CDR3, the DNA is TGCGCCAGCAGCTTGTCTATTGGGACAGGGACCCACATTGAGCAGTTCTTC.

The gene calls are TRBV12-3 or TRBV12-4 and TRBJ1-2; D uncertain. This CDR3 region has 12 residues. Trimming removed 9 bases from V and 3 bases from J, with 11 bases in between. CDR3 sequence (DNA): TGTGCCAGTACAGAAAACCACTATGGCTACACCTTC. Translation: CASTENHYGYTF.

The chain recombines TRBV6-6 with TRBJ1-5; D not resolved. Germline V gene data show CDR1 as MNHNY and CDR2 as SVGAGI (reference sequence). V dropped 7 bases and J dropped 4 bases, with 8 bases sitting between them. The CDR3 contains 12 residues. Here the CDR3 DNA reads TGTGCCAGCAACTCGCCTAATCAGCCCCAGCATTTT. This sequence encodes CASNSPNQPQHF.

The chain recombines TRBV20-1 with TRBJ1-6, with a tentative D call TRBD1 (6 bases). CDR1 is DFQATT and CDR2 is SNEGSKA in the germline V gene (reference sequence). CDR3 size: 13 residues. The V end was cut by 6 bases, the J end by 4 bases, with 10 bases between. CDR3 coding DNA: TGCAGTGCGCCAACAGGGTATAATTCACCCCTCCACTTT. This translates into CSAPTGYNSPLHF.

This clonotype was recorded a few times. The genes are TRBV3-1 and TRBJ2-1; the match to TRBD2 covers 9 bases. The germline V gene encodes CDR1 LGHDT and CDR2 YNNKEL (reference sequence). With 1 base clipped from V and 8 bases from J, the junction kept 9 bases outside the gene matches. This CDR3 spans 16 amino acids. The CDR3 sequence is CASSQGGIAGAHEQFF. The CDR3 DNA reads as TGTGCCAGCAGCCAAGGGGGAATAGCGGGAGCCCATGAGCAGTTCTTC.